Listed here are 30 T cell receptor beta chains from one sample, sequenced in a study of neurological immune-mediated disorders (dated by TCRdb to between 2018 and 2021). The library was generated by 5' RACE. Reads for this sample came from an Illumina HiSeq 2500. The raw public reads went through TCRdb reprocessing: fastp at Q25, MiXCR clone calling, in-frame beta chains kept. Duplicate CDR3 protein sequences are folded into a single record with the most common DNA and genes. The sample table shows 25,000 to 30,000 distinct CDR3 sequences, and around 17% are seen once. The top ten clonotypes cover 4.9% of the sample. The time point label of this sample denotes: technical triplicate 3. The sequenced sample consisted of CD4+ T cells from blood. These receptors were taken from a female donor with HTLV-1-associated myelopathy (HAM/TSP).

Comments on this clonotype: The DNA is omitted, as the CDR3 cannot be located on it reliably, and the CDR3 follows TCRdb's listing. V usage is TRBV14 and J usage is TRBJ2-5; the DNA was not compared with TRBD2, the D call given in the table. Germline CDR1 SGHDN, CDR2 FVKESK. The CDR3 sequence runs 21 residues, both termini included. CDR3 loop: CASSFYICSAQLAGAQETQYF.

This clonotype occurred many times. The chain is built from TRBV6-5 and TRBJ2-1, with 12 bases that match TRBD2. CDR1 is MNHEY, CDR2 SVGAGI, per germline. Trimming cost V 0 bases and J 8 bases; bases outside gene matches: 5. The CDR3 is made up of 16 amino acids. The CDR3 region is CASSYSGLAGWYEQFF. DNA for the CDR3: TGTGCCAGCAGTTACTCGGGACTAGCGGGTTGGTATGAGCAGTTCTTC.

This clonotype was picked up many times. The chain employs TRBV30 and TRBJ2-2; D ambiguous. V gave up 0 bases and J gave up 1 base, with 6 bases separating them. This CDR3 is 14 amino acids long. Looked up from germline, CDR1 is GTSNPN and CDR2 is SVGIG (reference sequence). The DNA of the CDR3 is TGTGCCTGGAGTGTACCGGGGAACACCGGGGAGCTGTTTTTT. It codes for CAWSVPGNTGELFF.

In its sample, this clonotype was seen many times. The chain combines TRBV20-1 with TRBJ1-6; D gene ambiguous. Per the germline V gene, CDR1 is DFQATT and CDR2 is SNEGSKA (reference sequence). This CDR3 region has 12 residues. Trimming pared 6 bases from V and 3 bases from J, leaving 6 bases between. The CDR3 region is CSARSYNSPLHF. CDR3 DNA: TGCAGTGCGAGAAGCTATAATTCACCCCTCCACTTT.

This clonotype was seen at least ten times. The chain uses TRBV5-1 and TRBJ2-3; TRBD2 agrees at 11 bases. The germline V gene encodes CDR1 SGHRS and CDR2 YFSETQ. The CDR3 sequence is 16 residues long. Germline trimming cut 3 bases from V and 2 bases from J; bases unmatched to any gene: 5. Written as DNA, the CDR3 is TGCGCCAGCAGCTCCGGGACTAGCGGACCCACAGATACGCAGTATTTT. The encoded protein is CASSSGTSGPTDTQYF.

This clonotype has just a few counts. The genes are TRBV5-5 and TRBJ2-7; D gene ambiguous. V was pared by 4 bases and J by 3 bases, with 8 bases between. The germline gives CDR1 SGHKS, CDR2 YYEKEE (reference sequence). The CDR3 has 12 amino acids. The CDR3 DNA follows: TGTGCCAGCAGCGCTATCAACTACGAGCAGTACTTC. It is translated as CASSAINYEQYF.

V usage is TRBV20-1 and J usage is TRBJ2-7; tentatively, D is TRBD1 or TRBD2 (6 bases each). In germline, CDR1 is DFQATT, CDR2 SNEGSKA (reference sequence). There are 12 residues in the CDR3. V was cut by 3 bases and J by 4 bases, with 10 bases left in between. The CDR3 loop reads CSARGGLYEQYF. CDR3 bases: TGCAGTGCTAGGGGGGGCCTTTACGAGCAGTACTTC.

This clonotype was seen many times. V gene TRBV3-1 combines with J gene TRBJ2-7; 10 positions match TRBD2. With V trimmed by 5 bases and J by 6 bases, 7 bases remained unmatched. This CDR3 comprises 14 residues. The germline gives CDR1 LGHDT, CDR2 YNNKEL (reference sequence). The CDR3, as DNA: TGTGCCAGCAGCTTGTCTAGCGGGAGTTCCGAGCAGTACTTC. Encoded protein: CASSLSSGSSEQYF.

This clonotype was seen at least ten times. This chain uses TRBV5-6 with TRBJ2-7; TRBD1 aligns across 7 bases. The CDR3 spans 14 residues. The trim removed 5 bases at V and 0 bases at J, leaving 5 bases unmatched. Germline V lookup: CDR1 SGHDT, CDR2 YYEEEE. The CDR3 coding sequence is TGTGCCAGCAGTACACAGGGGACCTCCTACGAGCAGTACTTC. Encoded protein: CASSTQGTSYEQYF.

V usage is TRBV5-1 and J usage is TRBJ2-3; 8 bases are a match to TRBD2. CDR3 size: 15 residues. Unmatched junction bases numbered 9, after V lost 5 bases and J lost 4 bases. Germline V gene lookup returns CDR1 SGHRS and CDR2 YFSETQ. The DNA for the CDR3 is TGCGCCAGCAGACCGAGCGGGGGAAGGTCAGATACGCAGTATTTT. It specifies CASRPSGGRSDTQYF.

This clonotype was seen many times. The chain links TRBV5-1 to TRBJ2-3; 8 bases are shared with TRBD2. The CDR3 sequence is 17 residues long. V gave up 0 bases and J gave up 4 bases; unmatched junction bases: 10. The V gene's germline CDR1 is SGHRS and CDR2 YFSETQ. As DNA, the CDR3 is TGCGCCAGCAGCTTGGCCTCCCACGGGGGGGCGGCAGATACGCAGTATTTT. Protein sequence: CASSLASHGGAADTQYF.

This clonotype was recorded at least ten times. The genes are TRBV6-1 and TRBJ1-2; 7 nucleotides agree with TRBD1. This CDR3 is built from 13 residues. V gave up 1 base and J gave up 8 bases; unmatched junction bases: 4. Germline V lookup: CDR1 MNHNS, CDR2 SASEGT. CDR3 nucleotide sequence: TGTGCCAGCAGTGAAGGCAGGGGGGTAGGCTACACCTTC. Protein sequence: CASSEGRGVGYTF.

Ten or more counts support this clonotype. The chain's CDR3 is CASSQGLAGGFRETQYF. DNA for the CDR3: TGTGCCAGCAGCCAAGGGTTAGCGGGGGGGTTTCGAGAGACCCAGTACTTC. V usage is TRBV7-2 and J usage is TRBJ2-5, with 11 bases matching TRBD2. Germline values: CDR1 SGHTA, CDR2 FQGNSA. V trimming: 5 bases; J trimming: 4 bases; junction bases outside the gene matches: 12. This CDR3 is built from 17 residues.

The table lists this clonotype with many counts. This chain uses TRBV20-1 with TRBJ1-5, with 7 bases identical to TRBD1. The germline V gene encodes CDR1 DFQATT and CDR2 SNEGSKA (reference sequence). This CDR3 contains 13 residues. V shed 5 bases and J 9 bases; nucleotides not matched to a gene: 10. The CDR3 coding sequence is TGCAGTGCTCAAGACACAGGGGATCGGCCCCAGCATTTT. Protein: CSAQDTGDRPQHF.

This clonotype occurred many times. DNA for the CDR3: TGCGCCAGCAGGACGGGGAGGGGGACAGGATCACCCCTCCACTTT. Protein sequence: CASRTGRGTGSPLHF. This chain connects TRBV4-3 to TRBJ1-6, with 8 bases matching TRBD1. The CDR3 contains 15 residues. Germline trimming cut 6 bases from V and 10 bases from J; bases unmatched to any gene: 11. CDR1 and CDR2 from the germline V gene are LGHNA and YSLEER.

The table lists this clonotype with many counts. DNA for the CDR3: TGTGCCAGCAGCTTTCGGTCCTCCGGGTCTTACGAGCAGTACTTC. Protein sequence: CASSFRSSGSYEQYF. The chain combines TRBV13 with TRBJ2-7; D remains unclear. Germline values: CDR1 PRHDT, CDR2 FYEKMQ (reference sequence). This CDR3 has 15 residues. V dropped 3 bases and J dropped 4 bases, with 16 bases sitting between them.

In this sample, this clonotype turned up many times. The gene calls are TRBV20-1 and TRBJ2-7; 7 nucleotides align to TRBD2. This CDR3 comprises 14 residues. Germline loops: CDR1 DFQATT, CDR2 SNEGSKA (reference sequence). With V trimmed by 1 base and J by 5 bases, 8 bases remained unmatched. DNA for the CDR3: TGCAGTGCTAGAGGTTCTAGCGGAGGGGACGAGCAGTACTTC. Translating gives CSARGSSGGDEQYF.

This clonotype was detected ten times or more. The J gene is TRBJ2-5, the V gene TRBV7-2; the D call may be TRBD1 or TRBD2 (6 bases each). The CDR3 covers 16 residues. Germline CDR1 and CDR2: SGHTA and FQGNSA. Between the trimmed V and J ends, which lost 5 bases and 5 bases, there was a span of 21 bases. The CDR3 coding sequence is TGTGCCAGCAGCCCCACAAGCCTGGGGGGCTCCGAGACCCAGTACTTC. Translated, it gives CASSPTSLGGSETQYF.

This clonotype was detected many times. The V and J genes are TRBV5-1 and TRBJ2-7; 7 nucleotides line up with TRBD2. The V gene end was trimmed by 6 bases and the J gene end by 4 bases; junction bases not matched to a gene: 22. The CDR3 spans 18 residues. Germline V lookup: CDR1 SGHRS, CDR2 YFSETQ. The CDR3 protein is CASTVGYGGRMGVYEQYF. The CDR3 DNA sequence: TGCGCCAGCACTGTGGGGTACGGCGGGAGAATGGGGGTTTACGAGCAGTACTTC.

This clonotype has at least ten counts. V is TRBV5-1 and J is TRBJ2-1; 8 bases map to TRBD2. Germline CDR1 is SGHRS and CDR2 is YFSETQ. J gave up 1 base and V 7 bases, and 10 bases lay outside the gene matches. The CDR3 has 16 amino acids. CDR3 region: CASYPDSGGSYNEQFF. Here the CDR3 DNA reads TGCGCCAGCTACCCAGACTCGGGAGGGTCCTACAATGAGCAGTTCTTC.

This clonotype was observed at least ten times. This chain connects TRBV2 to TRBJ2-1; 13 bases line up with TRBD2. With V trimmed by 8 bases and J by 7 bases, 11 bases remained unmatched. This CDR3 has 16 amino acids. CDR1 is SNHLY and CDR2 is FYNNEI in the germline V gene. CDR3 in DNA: TGTGCCAGCGCCGCTTGGGGGACTAGCGGGATGAATGAGCAGTTCTTC. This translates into CASAAWGTSGMNEQFF.

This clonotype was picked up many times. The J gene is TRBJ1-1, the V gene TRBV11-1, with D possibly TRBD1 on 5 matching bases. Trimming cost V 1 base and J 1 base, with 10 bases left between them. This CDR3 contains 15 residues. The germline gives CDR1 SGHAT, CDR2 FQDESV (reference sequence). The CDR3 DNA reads TGTGCCAGCAGCTTAGGTCGGGGGAGGAACACTGAAGCTTTCTTT. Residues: CASSLGRGRNTEAFF.

DNA for the CDR3: TGTGCCTGGAGTTCAACCCAAGGGAACACTGAAGCTTTCTTT. The encoded protein is CAWSSTQGNTEAFF. This chain uses TRBV30 with TRBJ1-1; D call uncertain. Germline CDR1 reads GTSNPN; CDR2 reads SVGIG (reference sequence). Trimming shortened V by 2 bases and J by 1 base, and 11 bases separated the two germline ends. The CDR3 loop spans 14 amino acids.

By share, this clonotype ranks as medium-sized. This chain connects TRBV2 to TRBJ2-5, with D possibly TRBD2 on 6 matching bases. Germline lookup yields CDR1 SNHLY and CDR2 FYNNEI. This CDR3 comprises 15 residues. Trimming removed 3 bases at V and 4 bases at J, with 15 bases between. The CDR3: CASSDSATGGETQYF. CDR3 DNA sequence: TGTGCCAGCAGTGATTCGGCTACCGGGGGAGAGACCCAGTACTTC.

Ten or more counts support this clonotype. CDR3 amino acids: CASSLGGGNTEAFF. The CDR3 DNA follows: TGTGCCAGCAGCTTAGGTGGTGGGAACACTGAAGCTTTCTTT. The chain combines TRBV7-2 with TRBJ1-1, with D hard to call. There are 14 residues in the CDR3. From germline, CDR1 is SGHTA and CDR2 FQGNSA. V lost 1 base to trimming and J lost 1 base, with 7 bases between them.

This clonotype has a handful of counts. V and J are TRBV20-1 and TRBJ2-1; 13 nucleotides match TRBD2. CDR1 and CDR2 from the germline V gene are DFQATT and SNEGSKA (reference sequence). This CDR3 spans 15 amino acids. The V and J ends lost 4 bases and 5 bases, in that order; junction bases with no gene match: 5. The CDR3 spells CSATSGTSGNNEQFF. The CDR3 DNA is TGCAGTGCTACATCCGGGACTAGCGGGAACAATGAGCAGTTCTTC.

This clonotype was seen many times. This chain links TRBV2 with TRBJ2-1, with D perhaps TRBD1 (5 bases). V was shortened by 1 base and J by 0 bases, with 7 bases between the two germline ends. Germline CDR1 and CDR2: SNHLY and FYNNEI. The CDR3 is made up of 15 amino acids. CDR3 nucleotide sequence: TGTGCCAGCAGTGAAGGGGGCAGCTCCTACAATGAGCAGTTCTTC. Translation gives CASSEGGSSYNEQFF.

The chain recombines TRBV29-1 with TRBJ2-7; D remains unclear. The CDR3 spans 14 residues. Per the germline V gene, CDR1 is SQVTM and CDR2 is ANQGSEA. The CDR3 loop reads CIVRSGASVYEQYF. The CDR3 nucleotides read TGCATCGTGCGGTCGGGCGCCAGCGTATACGAGCAGTACTTC.

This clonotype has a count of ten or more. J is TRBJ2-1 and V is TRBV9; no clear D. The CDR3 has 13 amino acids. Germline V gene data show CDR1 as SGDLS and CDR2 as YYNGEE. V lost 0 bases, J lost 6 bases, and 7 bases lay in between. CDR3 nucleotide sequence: TGTGCCAGCAGCGTAGCAGGTAGCAATGAGCAGTTCTTC. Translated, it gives CASSVAGSNEQFF.

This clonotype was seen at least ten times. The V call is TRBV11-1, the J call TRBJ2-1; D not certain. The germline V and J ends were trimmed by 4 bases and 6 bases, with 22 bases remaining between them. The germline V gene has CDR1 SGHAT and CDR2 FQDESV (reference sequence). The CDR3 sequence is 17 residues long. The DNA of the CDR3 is TGTGCCAGCAGCTCGGACCTTTCGAACTGGCACGGCAATGAGCAGTTCTTC. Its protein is CASSSDLSNWHGNEQFF. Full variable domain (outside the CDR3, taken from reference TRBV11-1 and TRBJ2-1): EAEVAQSPRYKITEKSQAVAFWCDPISGHATLYWYRQILGQGPELLVQFQDESVVDDSQLPKDRFSAERLKGVDSTLKIQPAELGDSAMYLCASSSDLSNWHGNEQFFGPGTRLTVL.